This is a list of T cell receptor beta chains from one sample in a study of T cell responses to AZD1222 COVID-19 vaccine. Clones were read by immunoSEQ multiplex PCR, and TCRdb kept only the in-frame ones, dropping some. This sample yields some 100,000 clones, of which about 91% are seen a single time; 7.5% belongs to the top ten. The source material was peripheral blood, sampled on day 0 of AZD1222 vaccination. These receptors all stem from an adult in good health. CDR3s leave out the opening cysteine and the closing phenylalanine or tryptophan.

v_call	cdr3_aa
TRBV5-3	ARSSPGRSSYNSPLH
TRBV7-4	ASSPVSTDDLYGYT
TRBV5-5	ASGPGQIQETQY
TRBV20-1	SARSPDSAF
TRBV18	ASSPLSGTGEAF
TRBV6-1	ASSEAGLSAF
TRBV10-3	AIRAIGDEGYT
TRBV25-1	ASSGSRVRNTEAF
TRBV12-3/TRBV12-4	ASSLSENTIY
TRBV30	AWSVGGGNQPQH
TRBV2	ASSGLAGAGEQY
TRBV5-1	ASSPTGGSSYEQY
TRBV19	ASAYRGRNYGYT
TRBV7-3	ASSLTTNTEAF
TRBV6-5	ASNLNREGGYT
TRBV10-2	ASSELGLNYGYT
TRBV2	ASSEAESIGSPLH
TRBV7-6	ASSPGLAGSTDTQY
TRBV11-2	ASSPLSGTVQETQY
TRBV11-2	ASSLGAGVRETQY
TRBV19	AIGVAKNIQY
TRBV5-1	ASSPVRSATNEKLF
TRBV7-9	ASSFGGPQY
TRBV10-3	AISSRGLNTEAF